The 22 T cell receptor beta chains reported below all come from one sample, sequenced in a study of OX40 agonist ivuxolimab in advanced cancers. Measured with immunoSEQ multiplex PCR; TCRdb has only the in-frame clones, and not every one. The sample lists 72,000 or so clones, roughly 80% occurring once. Sequencing used CD4+ or CD8+ T cells sorted from blood, obtained in a trial of the OX40 agonist ivuxolimab. The source of these receptors is an adult with an advanced solid tumor such as melanoma, head and neck, liver or kidney cancer.

The rearrangement links TRBV5-1 to TRBJ2-7; 7 positions agree with TRBD2. V trimming: 1 base; J trimming: 5 bases; junction bases outside the gene matches: 0. CDR1 and CDR2 from the germline V gene are SGHRS and YFSETQ. This CDR3 region has 12 residues. Here the CDR3 reads CASSLTSDEQYF. The CDR3 DNA is TGCGCCAGCAGCTTGACTAGCGACGAGCAGTACTTC.

The V call is TRBV27, the J call TRBJ2-1, with D possibly TRBD1 on 7 matching bases. The CDR3 has 14 amino acids. Trimming took 5 bases from V and 9 from J, leaving 17 bases between them. CDR1 is MNHEY, CDR2 SMNVEV, per germline (reference sequence). CDR3 region: CASSPRGERGEQFF. CDR3 DNA: TGTGCCAGCAGTCCCAGGGGGGAGAGGGGTGAGCAGTTCTTC.

The V gene is TRBV9, the J gene TRBJ1-4; 11 bases are a match to TRBD1. CDR3 length: 19 amino acids. Trimming took 0 bases from V and 4 from J; bases not matched to a gene: 11. Germline V gene sequence: CDR1 SGDLS, CDR2 YYNGEE. CDR3 loop: CASSVDLGTGGRGNEKLFF. CDR3 DNA: TGTGCCAGCAGCGTAGATTTGGGGACAGGGGGACGAGGTAATGAAAAACTGTTTTTT.

This chain links TRBV5-6 with TRBJ1-6; D not resolved. The V end lost 4 bases, the J end lost 0 bases, and 11 bases lay between the germline ends. The CDR3 covers 16 residues. Germline V gene sequence: CDR1 SGHDT, CDR2 YYEEEE. The CDR3 is CASSGSIGSYNSPLHF. DNA for the CDR3: TGTGCCAGCAGCGGAAGCATAGGCTCCTATAATTCACCCCTCCACTTT.

This chain connects TRBV30 to TRBJ2-2; no definite D call. The CDR3 spans 16 residues. The germline V gene has CDR1 GTSNPN and CDR2 SVGIG (reference sequence). Trimming shortened V by 3 bases and J by 7 bases, and 21 bases separated the two germline ends. The CDR3 DNA follows: TGTGCCTGGAGAGGAATGTCATCCCCCACGGGCGGGGAGCTGTTTTTT. It is translated as CAWRGMSSPTGGELFF.

This clone is a singleton in its sample. The V call is TRBV11-2, the J call TRBJ1-2, with 7 bases lining up with TRBD1. The CDR3 is 15 amino acids. The germline V gene encodes CDR1 SGHAT and CDR2 FQNNGV. J was trimmed by 4 bases and V by 2 bases; bases with no gene match: 7. CDR3: CASSLSRDSSYGYTF. CDR3 DNA sequence: TGTGCCAGCAGCTTATCTCGGGACAGCTCCTATGGCTACACCTTC.

As DNA, the CDR3 is TGTGCCAGCAGTGGACTAGCGGGGGTGGGAGCCGAGACCCAGTACTTC. It encodes CASSGLAGVGAETQYF. The chain employs TRBV5-5 and TRBJ2-5, with TRBD2 matching 13 bases. The CDR3 totals 16 residues. Germline V lookup: CDR1 SGHKS, CDR2 YYEKEE (reference sequence). Trimming at V came to 5 bases and at J to 5 bases, leaving 9 bases not matched to a gene.

This clone was observed once. Different DNA sequences within this sample yield the same CDR3. The chain carries TRBV2 and TRBJ1-1, with D possibly matching TRBD1 (5 bases). Germline V gene data show CDR1 as SNHLY and CDR2 as FYNNEI. Trimming cost V 4 bases and J 5 bases, with 8 bases left between them. This CDR3 spans 12 amino acids. The CDR3 spells CASSGGVTEAFF. CDR3 nucleotide sequence: TGTGCCAGCAGTGGAGGGGTAACTGAAGCTTTCTTT.

This CDR3 reads CASSLSGLSLLEQYF. CDR3 coding DNA: TGTGCCAGCAGCTTATCAGGTCTTAGTTTGCTCGAGCAGTACTTC. The chain is built from TRBV7-9 and TRBJ2-7; D not resolved. Germline CDR1 and CDR2: SEHNR and FQNEAQ (reference sequence). This CDR3 comprises 15 residues. Trimming removed 2 bases at V and 6 bases at J, with 17 bases between.

The V call is TRBV29-1, the J call TRBJ2-1; 15 bases line up with TRBD2. The CDR3 is made up of 15 amino acids. CDR1 is SQVTM and CDR2 is ANQGSEA in the germline V gene. V shed 6 bases, J shed 2 bases, and the junction held 2 bases outside the gene matches. CDR3 sequence reads: CSVRTSGGAYNEQFF. The DNA of the CDR3 is TGCAGCGTCAGGACTAGCGGGGGGGCCTACAATGAGCAGTTCTTC.

This clone showed up just once. The chain joins TRBV5-5 to TRBJ1-5; 7 nucleotides match TRBD1. The CDR3 covers 16 residues. Germline CDR1 and CDR2: SGHKS and YYEKEE (reference sequence). Unmatched junction bases numbered 5, after V lost 2 bases and J lost 0 bases. The CDR3 region has the DNA TGTGCCAGCAGCTTACAGGGGAGTAATAGCAATCAGCCCCAGCATTTT. It yields the protein CASSLQGSNSNQPQHF.

This clone turned up a few times. The rearrangement links TRBV19 to TRBJ1-5, with D unclear. This CDR3 contains 12 residues. Looked up from germline, CDR1 is LNHDA and CDR2 is SQIVND (reference sequence). Trimming stripped 5 bases from V and 7 bases from J, with 9 bases between. The CDR3 reads CASSPTEQPQHF. Here the CDR3 DNA reads TGTGCCAGTAGTCCGACTGAACAGCCCCAGCATTTT.

In its sample, this clone was seen once. The chain combines TRBV7-9 with TRBJ1-2; a weak D match, TRBD1 (5 bases). Trimming took 2 bases from V and 8 from J, leaving 18 bases between them. The germline V gene has CDR1 SEHNR and CDR2 FQNEAQ (reference sequence). The CDR3 sequence is 15 residues long. CDR3 sequence reads: CASSLTRGSPGGYTF. CDR3 DNA sequence: TGTGCCAGCAGCTTAACTCGGGGGTCGCCAGGAGGCTACACCTTC.

The J gene is TRBJ1-1, the V gene TRBV5-3; tentative D call: TRBD1 (5 bases). TRBV5-3 is classed as an ORF, of uncertain function. The V and J ends lost 4 bases and 5 bases respectively, with 9 bases between them. The CDR3 length is 12 residues. The CDR3 DNA sequence: TGTGCCAGAAGCCCTGGGGGGACTGAAGCTTTCTTT. As protein: CARSPGGTEAFF.

The V and J genes are TRBV19 and TRBJ1-5; D gene ambiguous. Germline-derived CDR1 and CDR2 are LNHDA and SQIVND (reference sequence). The V end lost 3 bases, the J end lost 3 bases, and 9 bases lay between the germline ends. CDR3 length equals 14 residues. The CDR3 loop is CASSIGLVNQPQHF. In nucleotides, the CDR3 is TGTGCCAGTAGTATTGGACTAGTCAATCAGCCCCAGCATTTT.

This chain connects TRBV6-1 to TRBJ2-7, with 7 nucleotides matching TRBD1. This CDR3 contains 13 residues. Trimming took 5 bases from V and 4 from J; bases not matched to a gene: 5. Germline-derived CDR1 and CDR2 are MNHNS and SASEGT. The CDR3 sequence: CASSLDRSYEQYF. DNA for the CDR3: TGTGCCAGCAGTTTGGACAGGAGTTACGAGCAGTACTTC.

The chain uses TRBV5-1 and TRBJ2-1; TRBD1 or TRBD2 may be the D gene (5 bases each). The V end was cut by 1 base, the J end by 6 bases, with 8 bases between. CDR3 length: 13 amino acids. Germline CDR1 SGHRS, CDR2 YFSETQ. CDR3 nucleotides: TGCGCCAGCAGCTTGCCAGGGAGCAATGAGCAGTTCTTC. It specifies CASSLPGSNEQFF.

The count of this clone is one. One base away lies a much larger clone, so this may be a sequencing read error. The chain joins TRBV5-8 to TRBJ2-7; the D is unclear. This CDR3 has 11 amino acids. Trimming left V 2 bases short and J 3 bases short, with 3 bases between. The germline CDR1 and CDR2 sequences are SGHTS and YDEGEE. The CDR3 DNA is TGTGCCAGCAGCTTCCTCTACGAGCAGTACTTC. Protein product: CASSFLYEQYF.

Turning to this clone: Mismatch with germline at one junction end may stem from a read error. The chain has TRBV7-7 and TRBJ1-3; D unclear. The germline CDR1 and CDR2 sequences are SSHAT and FNYEAQ (reference sequence). The CDR3 spans 16 residues. The CDR3 nucleotides are TGTGCTAGCAGCTTATACGTGGGGAGTGGGGGAAACACCATATATTTT. It is translated as CASSLYVGSGGNTIYF.

The chain couples TRBV28 to TRBJ1-1; no definite D call. Trimming pared 2 bases from V and 2 bases from J, leaving 12 bases between. The CDR3 is 15 amino acids. The V gene's germline CDR1 is MDHEN and CDR2 SYDVKM. The chain's CDR3 is CASSLPLSANTEAFF. The CDR3 DNA reads as TGTGCCAGCAGTTTACCCCTTTCGGCCAACACTGAAGCTTTCTTT.

The V and J genes are TRBV29-1 and TRBJ2-1; the match to TRBD2 covers 9 bases. Per germline, CDR1 SQVTM and CDR2 ANQGSEA. CDR3 length: 12 residues. CDR3 region: CRAGGRGNEQFF. The CDR3 DNA reads as TGCAGGGCTGGCGGGAGGGGTAATGAGCAGTTCTTC.

V usage is TRBV27 and J usage is TRBJ2-1, with 9 bases lining up with TRBD1. J gave up 4 bases and V 8 bases, and 12 bases lay outside the gene matches. The CDR3 is 16 amino acids. CDR1 and CDR2 from the germline V gene are MNHEY and SMNVEV (reference sequence). CDR3 amino acids: CASGTSTGGEYNEQFF. The CDR3 DNA sequence: TGTGCCAGCGGTACCTCTACAGGGGGCGAGTACAATGAGCAGTTCTTC.